One sample yielded the 9 T cell receptor beta chains listed below, sequenced in a study of blood T cell repertoires in COVID-19. Clones were sequenced by immunoSEQ multiplex PCR, and TCRdb holds only the in-frame ones, with some missing. Of approximately 250,000 clones in the sample, approximately 86% were seen once. The specimen was peripheral blood. These receptors were obtained from a woman aged 55-70 years with COVID-19, enrolled during active disease.

The genes are TRBV6-1 and TRBJ2-7; a weak D match, TRBD1 (5 bases). The CDR3 is 14 amino acids. Germline loops: CDR1 MNHNS, CDR2 SASEGT. Trimming cost V 1 base and J 3 bases, with 10 bases left between them. The CDR3: CASSEGGSNYEQYF. The CDR3 DNA follows: TGTGCCAGCAGTGAAGGGGGCAGCAACTACGAGCAGTACTTC.

V gene TRBV27 combines with J gene TRBJ2-1, with 7 bases matching TRBD2. Germline lookup yields CDR1 MNHEY and CDR2 SMNVEV (reference sequence). After removal of 8 bases from V and 9 bases from J, the junction contained 4 bases not matched to a gene. The CDR3 runs to 11 residues. CDR3 region: CASGGGREQFF. For the CDR3, the DNA is TGTGCCAGCGGGGGAGGGCGTGAGCAGTTCTTC.

The V and J genes are TRBV5-1 and TRBJ1-1; D perhaps matches TRBD1 (5 bases). This CDR3 contains 15 residues. The V end lost 4 bases, the J end lost 1 base, and 14 bases lay between the germline ends. Germline lookup yields CDR1 SGHRS and CDR2 YFSETQ. As DNA, the CDR3 is TGCGCCAGCAGCCAGGACCGGGGGTCGAACACTGAAGCTTTCTTT. Translation: CASSQDRGSNTEAFF.

The CDR3 protein is CASSPLGQGGETQYF. Here the CDR3 DNA reads TGTGCCAGCAGCCCCCTGGGGCAGGGAGGCGAGACCCAGTACTTC. The genes are TRBV5-5 and TRBJ2-5; D may be TRBD2 (6 bases). Germline V gene data show CDR1 as SGHKS and CDR2 as YYEKEE (reference sequence). Trimming took 4 bases from V and 5 from J, leaving 18 bases between them. The length of the CDR3 is 15 residues.

As for this clone: Germline is not matched at one junction end, which may reflect a read error. The gene calls are TRBV5-1 and TRBJ1-1; 9 positions agree with TRBD1. This CDR3 is built from 14 residues. Germline V gene lookup returns CDR1 SGHRS and CDR2 YFSETQ. The CDR3 reads CASTLTGGYTEAFF. For the CDR3, the DNA is TGCGCCAGCACCTTGACAGGGGGATACACTGAAGCTTTCTTT. Drawing the rest from reference TRBV5-1 and TRBJ1-1, the complete variable domain is KAGVTQTPRYLIKTRGQQVTLSCSPISGHRSVSWYQQTPGQGLQFLFEYFSETQRNKGNFPGRFSGRQFSNSRSEMNVSTLELGDSALYLCASTLTGGYTEAFFGQGTRLTVV.

The gene calls are TRBV6-5 and TRBJ1-2; D is uncertain. This CDR3 comprises 13 residues. V lost 9 bases and J 1 base, leaving 12 bases between the germline ends. Germline-derived CDR1 and CDR2 are MNHEY and SVGAGI. The CDR3 DNA follows: TGTGCCAGGTCTTCGGGAAATAACTATGGCTACACCTTC. Its protein product is CARSSGNNYGYTF.

The chain joins TRBV7-2 to TRBJ2-5; D is perhaps TRBD2 (8 bases). This CDR3 has 16 residues. The V end lost 5 bases, the J end lost 7 bases, and 23 bases lay between the germline ends. Germline V CDR1 and CDR2: SGHTA, FQGNSA. This chain's CDR3 is CASSPPGLGGGVTQYF. CDR3 nucleotides: TGTGCCAGCAGCCCGCCGGGACTAGGGGGCGGGGTGACCCAGTACTTC.

There are a few counts of this clone. This rearrangement joins TRBV2 to TRBJ1-5; D not certain. The CDR3 is 12 residues long. Germline loops: CDR1 SNHLY, CDR2 FYNNEI. The V end was cut by 7 bases, the J end by 6 bases, with 10 bases between. CDR3 sequence: CASNQVSQPQHF. The CDR3 region has the DNA TGTGCCAGCAACCAGGTCAGTCAGCCCCAGCATTTT.

The chain is built from TRBV3-1 (or the pseudogene TRBV3-2) and TRBJ2-1; 7 bases match TRBD2. The CDR3 runs to 15 residues. Germline-derived CDR1 and CDR2 are LGHDT and YNNKEL (reference sequence). J lost 9 bases, V lost 4 bases, and 12 bases had no gene match. CDR3: CASSPGRGVVIEQFF. The CDR3 DNA reads TGTGCCAGCAGCCCCGGTCGGGGGGTAGTTATTGAGCAGTTCTTC.